A single sample is the source of the 22 T cell receptor beta chains below, sequenced in a study of shared clonotypes between healthy human individuals. Cells designated naive CD8 were CD45RO-negative and were positively selected for CCR7, with terminally differentiated effector memory CD45RA+ cells excluded. The repertoire was sequenced with immunoSEQ multiplex PCR; TCRdb's copy has only in-frame clones and lacks some. The repertoire holds hundreds of thousands of clones, with about 98% as singletons. Sequenced input: naive CD8+ T cells sorted from blood. These TCRs come from a man younger than 40 in good health.

V is TRBV7-9 and J is TRBJ1-1; D uncertain. Trimming removed 7 bases at V and 6 bases at J, with 9 bases between. Looked up from germline, CDR1 is SEHNR and CDR2 is FQNEAQ (reference sequence). The CDR3 is 11 residues long. CDR3 sequence: CASTQNPEAFF. CDR3 nucleotide sequence: TGTGCCAGCACCCAAAACCCTGAAGCTTTCTTT.

The chain links TRBV5-4 to TRBJ1-4; D ambiguous. Germline V gene lookup returns CDR1 SGHNT and CDR2 YYREEE (reference sequence). CDR3 length: 13 residues. V was clipped by 1 base and J by 8 bases, with 9 bases between them. This CDR3 is CASSLPGGEKLFF. For the CDR3, the DNA is TGTGCCAGCAGCTTGCCCGGAGGCGAAAAACTGTTTTTT.

This chain links TRBV28 with TRBJ2-2; D is perhaps TRBD2 (5 bases). The V gene's germline CDR1 is MDHEN and CDR2 SYDVKM. The germline V and J ends were trimmed by 6 bases and 6 bases, with 14 bases remaining between them. This CDR3 comprises 14 residues. CDR3 protein: CASRLKWESGELFF. In DNA form, the CDR3 reads TGTGCCAGCAGGTTAAAGTGGGAGTCCGGGGAGCTGTTTTTT. Together with reference TRBV28 and TRBJ2-2, the CDR3 gives the full variable domain: DVKVTQSSRYLVKRTGEKVFLECVQDMDHENMFWYRQDPGLGLRLIYFSYDVKMKEKGDIPEGYSVSREKKERFSLILESASTNQTSMYLCASRLKWESGELFFGEGSRLTVL.

The genes are TRBV28 and TRBJ2-7; tentatively, D is TRBD1 or TRBD2 (5 bases each). The CDR3 has 14 residues. Deletions cut 6 bases from V and 6 bases from J, with 18 bases between. CDR1 MDHEN and CDR2 SYDVKM come from the germline V gene. The DNA of the CDR3 is TGTGCCAGCAGCGAAATCGGGACCCCGGGCGAGCAGTACTTC. Its translation is CASSEIGTPGEQYF.

J is TRBJ2-7 and V is TRBV5-1, with D hard to call. V lost 1 base, J lost 4 bases, and 18 bases lay in between. The CDR3 spans 16 residues. Germline V gene sequence: CDR1 SGHRS, CDR2 YFSETQ. The CDR3 is CASSLSVSTRGYEQYF. The DNA for the CDR3 is TGCGCCAGCAGCTTGTCGGTCAGCACGCGTGGTTACGAGCAGTACTTC.

V and J are TRBV10-3 and TRBJ1-1; tentatively, D is TRBD1 (5 bases). This CDR3 comprises 12 residues. The V end was cut by 6 bases, the J end by 5 bases, with 10 bases between. Germline CDR1 ENHRY, CDR2 SYGVKD. The DNA of the CDR3 is TGTGCCATCAGCCCGGGGGGGACTGAAGCTTTCTTT. It translates to CAISPGGTEAFF.

The genes are TRBV13 and TRBJ2-3; perhaps D is TRBD1 or TRBD2 (6 bases each). V lost 1 base to trimming and J lost 5 bases, with 16 bases between them. Germline CDR1 and CDR2: PRHDT and FYEKMQ (reference sequence). The CDR3 has 16 residues. DNA of the CDR3: TGTGCCAGCAGCTTAGTCGATGGGGGGCGCGGAGATACGCAGTATTTT. Its translation is CASSLVDGGRGDTQYF.

V gene TRBV15 combines with J gene TRBJ2-3, with D perhaps assigned TRBD1 or TRBD2 (6 bases each). Germline V gene lookup returns CDR1 LNHNV and CDR2 YYDKDF (reference sequence). V gave up 0 bases and J gave up 6 bases, with 16 bases separating them. The CDR3 spans 16 residues. CDR3 sequence: CATSRDRGVGGDTQYF. The CDR3 DNA is TGTGCCACCAGCAGAGATCGGGGAGTAGGGGGGGATACGCAGTATTTT.

This chain joins TRBV29-1 and TRBJ2-3, with 16 bases identical to TRBD2. This CDR3 region has 17 residues. Per the germline V gene, CDR1 is SQVTM and CDR2 is ANQGSEA. J lost 0 bases, V lost 6 bases, and 6 bases had no gene match. CDR3 in DNA: TGCAGCGTGGGGGGACTAGCGGGAGGGACTAGCACAGATACGCAGTATTTT. As protein: CSVGGLAGGTSTDTQYF.

Regarding this clone: Other DNA sequences in the sample encode the same CDR3. The chain carries TRBV28 and TRBJ2-7; D is unresolved. The germline V and J ends were trimmed by 4 bases and 4 bases, with 8 bases remaining between them. Germline CDR1 is MDHEN and CDR2 is SYDVKM. This CDR3 is 12 amino acids long. The CDR3 DNA reads as TGTGCCAGCAGTTCCTTGGGGTACGAGCAGTACTTC. It codes for CASSSLGYEQYF.

V is TRBV15 and J is TRBJ1-1, with 9 positions matching TRBD1. The CDR3 has 15 residues. The germline gives CDR1 LNHNV, CDR2 YYDKDF (reference sequence). With 2 bases clipped from V and 1 base from J, the junction kept 2 bases outside the gene matches. CDR3 residues: CATSRPGQGNTEAFF. The CDR3 DNA reads TGTGCCACCAGCAGACCGGGACAGGGGAACACTGAAGCTTTCTTT.

This clone was counted once. V is TRBV7-9 and J is TRBJ2-7; TRBD1 aligns across 9 bases. Germline CDR1 and CDR2: SEHNR and FQNEAQ (reference sequence). This CDR3 is built from 16 residues. V gave up 5 bases and J gave up 5 bases; unmatched junction bases: 13. CDR3 amino acids: CASSPRVGTGQNEQYF. The DNA of the CDR3 is TGTGCCAGCAGCCCAAGGGTCGGGACAGGGCAAAACGAGCAGTACTTC.

The chain uses TRBV9 and TRBJ2-7, with TRBD1 identical over 10 bases. V shed 3 bases and J 0 bases; nucleotides not matched to a gene: 3. CDR1 and CDR2 from the germline V gene are SGDLS and YYNGEE. The CDR3 has 15 amino acids. The CDR3 DNA reads as TGTGCCAGCAGCGGGGACAGGGGTAACTCCTACGAGCAGTACTTC. Translated: CASSGDRGNSYEQYF.

V usage is TRBV5-1 and J usage is TRBJ2-1; TRBD2 aligns across 8 bases. The CDR3 sequence is 15 residues long. CDR1 is SGHRS and CDR2 is YFSETQ in the germline V gene. V gave up 4 bases and J gave up 9 bases; unmatched junction bases: 12. The CDR3 bases are TGCGCCAGCAGCATAGGGAGCGGGAGAAATCCTGAGCAGTTCTTC. Protein product: CASSIGSGRNPEQFF.

This chain uses TRBV5-6 with TRBJ2-1, with a tentative D call TRBD2 (5 bases). Germline V gene sequence: CDR1 SGHDT, CDR2 YYEEEE. This CDR3 contains 13 residues. Trimming stripped 4 bases from V and 8 bases from J, with 13 bases between. The DNA of the CDR3 is TGTGCCAGCAGCATAACTAGAAGAGATGAGCAGTTCTTC. Protein: CASSITRRDEQFF.

The rearrangement uses TRBV6-5 and TRBJ1-1; D not resolved. The length of the CDR3 is 16 residues. V was clipped by 0 bases and J by 1 base, with 12 bases between them. Germline values: CDR1 MNHEY, CDR2 SVGAGI. CDR3 coding DNA: TGTGCCAGCAGTTACTCGACCGGAGGAGGGAACACTGAAGCTTTCTTT. Residues: CASSYSTGGGNTEAFF.

V usage is TRBV25-1 and J usage is TRBJ2-3, with D uncertain. The CDR3 has 10 residues. Germline-derived CDR1 and CDR2 are MGHDK and SYGVNS. The ends were cut back, 2 bases at V and 6 bases at J, with 0 bases in the middle. In nucleotides, the CDR3 is TGTGCCAGCAGTGAAGATACGCAGTATTTT. Residues: CASSEDTQYF.

The chain uses TRBV5-1 and TRBJ2-7; 8 nucleotides match TRBD1. The CDR3 has 12 residues. J was trimmed by 6 bases and V by 1 base; bases with no gene match: 0. The germline V gene encodes CDR1 SGHRS and CDR2 YFSETQ. The CDR3 region has the DNA TGCGCCAGCAGCTTGACAGGGGGCGAGCAGTACTTC. Its translation: CASSLTGGEQYF.

V gene TRBV9 combines with J gene TRBJ2-3; TRBD2 might be the D (5 bases). Deletions cut 4 bases from V and 6 bases from J, with 9 bases between. This CDR3 is built from 12 residues. Looked up from germline, CDR1 is SGDLS and CDR2 is YYNGEE. Here the CDR3 reads CASSLTGDTQYF. CDR3 nucleotides: TGTGCCAGCAGCCTTACGGGGGATACGCAGTATTTT.

The gene calls are TRBV13 and TRBJ2-1; possibly TRBD1 for D (5 bases). The V end lost 3 bases, the J end lost 10 bases, and 10 bases lay between the germline ends. There are 12 residues in the CDR3. Germline CDR1 is PRHDT and CDR2 is FYEKMQ (reference sequence). CDR3 in amino acids: CASSFQGGEQFF. The CDR3 DNA is TGTGCCAGCAGCTTCCAGGGTGGGGAGCAGTTCTTC. The complete variable domain, with remaining parts taken from reference TRBV13 and TRBJ2-1, reads AAGVIQSPRHLIKEKRETATLKCYPIPRHDTVYWYQQGPGQDPQFLISFYEKMQSDKGSIPDRFSAQQFSDYHSELNMSSLELGDSALYFCASSFQGGEQFFGPGTRLTVL.

V is TRBV7-8 and J is TRBJ2-7; D is unclear. V lost 6 bases to trimming and J lost 2 bases, with 23 bases between them. The CDR3 has 17 amino acids. The germline CDR1 and CDR2 sequences are SGHVS and FQNEAQ. The CDR3 bases are TGTGCCAGCAGTACCCCTTTCTCTGGTTTCGACCCCTACGAGCAGTACTTC. Translating gives CASSTPFSGFDPYEQYF.

This clone was picked up one time. The gene calls are TRBV4-3 and TRBJ2-7; the match to TRBD2 covers 9 bases. V was pared by 1 base and J by 4 bases, with 8 bases of the junction left unmatched. This CDR3 spans 16 amino acids. Germline loops: CDR1 LGHNA, CDR2 YSLEER. CDR3: CASSQGGLAGPYEQYF. The CDR3 DNA follows: TGCGCCAGCAGCCAAGGGGGCCTAGCGGGACCATACGAGCAGTACTTC.